A selection of T cell receptor beta chains follows, all from one sample in a study of T cell responses to AZD1222 COVID-19 vaccine. Using immunoSEQ multiplex PCR, the repertoire was profiled, and TCRdb retains in-frame clones only, with some absent. The sample shows about 120,000 clones, around 90% of them seen only once. The sample in question was peripheral blood, obtained on day 0 of AZD1222 vaccination. All receptors derive from an adult in good health. Both conserved end residues are part of each CDR3. The D gene is left open where the match is weak. Clone size is given for some rows only: seen once, a few or many times, or a class if the clone is expanded.

size: -; V: TRBV7-9; D: TRBD1; J: TRBJ1-6; CDR3: CASTPGTDNSPLHF; DNA: TGTGCCAGCACTCCCGGGACAGATAATTCACCCCTCCACTTT
size: few; V: TRBV27; D: TRBD2; J: TRBJ2-2; CDR3: CASSFKLAGDLGGELFF; DNA: TGTGCCAGCAGTTTCAAGCTAGCGGGAGATCTGGGCGGGGAGCTGTTTTTT
size: -; V: TRBV19; D: -; J: TRBJ1-2; CDR3: CASSAEFGTRPPNYGYTF; DNA: TGTGCCAGTAGCGCCGAGTTCGGGACGCGTCCCCCTAACTATGGCTACACCTTC
size: -; V: TRBV15; D: -; J: TRBJ1-1; CDR3: CATSREPLVNTEAFF; DNA: TGTGCCACCAGCAGAGAACCGTTAGTAAACACTGAAGCTTTCTTT
size: -; V: TRBV6-5; D: -; J: TRBJ1-1; CDR3: CASSWDQNTEAFF; DNA: TGTGCCAGCAGTTGGGACCAGAACACTGAAGCTTTCTTT
size: -; V: TRBV20-1; D: -; J: TRBJ1-3; CDR3: CSASSTLPGNTIYF; DNA: TGCAGTGCTAGTTCGACACTTCCTGGAAACACCATATATTTT
size: -; V: TRBV5-1; D: -; J: TRBJ1-1; CDR3: CASSLDVGPTEAFF; DNA: TGCGCCAGCAGCTTGGACGTGGGCCCCACTGAAGCTTTCTTT
size: -; V: TRBV12-3/TRBV12-4; D: -; J: TRBJ1-2; CDR3: CASSSTGPYGYTF; DNA: TGTGCCAGCAGCTCCACGGGCCCTTATGGCTACACCTTC
size: -; V: TRBV19; D: -; J: TRBJ2-3; CDR3: CASSTRQSSSTDTQYF; DNA: TGTGCCAGTAGTACGCGACAGTCCTCTAGCACAGATACGCAGTATTTT
size: -; V: TRBV7-9; D: TRBD1; J: TRBJ1-2; CDR3: CASSPTGAIGYTF; DNA: TGTGCCAGCAGCCCAACAGGGGCGATCGGCTACACCTTC
size: -; V: TRBV7-6; D: -; J: TRBJ2-7; CDR3: CASSLGAQSDEQYF; DNA: TGTGCCAGCAGCTTAGGGGCCCAGAGCGACGAGCAGTACTTC
size: once; V: TRBV6-2/TRBV6-3; D: -; J: TRBJ2-3; CDR3: CASSPRRDTQYF; DNA: TGTGCCAGCAGCCCCCGGCGCGATACGCAGTATTTT
size: -; V: TRBV6-5; D: -; J: TRBJ2-5; CDR3: CASSYMYDQETQYF; DNA: TGTGCCAGCAGTTACATGTACGACCAAGAGACCCAGTACTTC
size: -; V: TRBV13; D: -; J: TRBJ1-2; CDR3: CASSSRTVIYGYTF; DNA: TGTGCCAGCAGCTCTCGGACTGTGATCTATGGCTACACCTTC
size: -; V: TRBV27; D: -; J: TRBJ2-3; CDR3: CASSLPGDTQYF; DNA: TGTGCCAGCAGTCTCCCCGGGGATACGCAGTATTTT